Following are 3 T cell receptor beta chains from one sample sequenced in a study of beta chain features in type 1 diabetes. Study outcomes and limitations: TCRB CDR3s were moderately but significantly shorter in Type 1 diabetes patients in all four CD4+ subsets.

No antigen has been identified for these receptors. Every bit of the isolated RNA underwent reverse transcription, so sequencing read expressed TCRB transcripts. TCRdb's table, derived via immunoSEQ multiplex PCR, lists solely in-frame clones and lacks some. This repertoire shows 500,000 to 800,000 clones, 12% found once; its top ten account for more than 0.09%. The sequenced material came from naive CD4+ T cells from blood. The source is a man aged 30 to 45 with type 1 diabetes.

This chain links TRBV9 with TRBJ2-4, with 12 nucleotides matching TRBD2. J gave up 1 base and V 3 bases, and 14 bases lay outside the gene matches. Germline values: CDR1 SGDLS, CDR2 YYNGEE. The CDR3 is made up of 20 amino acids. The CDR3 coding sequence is TGTGCCAGCAGCGCCGAGGGTCTAGCGGGGGGGCCAGCGGCCAAAAACATTCAGTACTTC. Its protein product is CASSAEGLAGGPAAKNIQYF.

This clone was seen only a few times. The CDR3, as DNA: TGTGCCAGCAGCTTGGTCGGGGCTGATCAGCCCCAGCATTTT. Residues: CASSLVGADQPQHF. V usage is TRBV5-4 and J usage is TRBJ1-5; tentatively, D is TRBD1 (5 bases). The CDR3 has 14 residues. V lost 0 bases and J lost 5, with 9 bases in between. CDR1 and CDR2 (germline): SGHNT, YYREEE (reference sequence).

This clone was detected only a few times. The CDR3 coding sequence is TGCGCCAGCAGCGGACCCTTTGGAATACTTAACACCGGGGAGCTGTTTTTT. It yields the protein CASSGPFGILNTGELFF. The chain joins TRBV5-1 to TRBJ2-2; D not certain. This CDR3 has 17 amino acids. Germline CDR1 SGHRS, CDR2 YFSETQ. The V end was cut by 4 bases, the J end by 2 bases, with 18 bases between.